These T cell receptor beta chains were read from a single sample in a study of blood T cell repertoires in COVID-19. TCRdb keeps only in-frame clones here, not all; method: immunoSEQ multiplex PCR. This sample has approximately 210,000 clones, with 75% to 90% found just once. Source material: peripheral blood. These receptors all stem from a woman aged 40 to 49 with acute or convalescent COVID-19. Each CDR3 is given with its conserved first and last residue. D genes are given only for firm matches. Rows may omit the clone size; those that give it use once, few, many or a size class.

TRBJ1-1,-,TRBV5-1,-,CASSASAGSTEAFF,TGCGCCAGCAGCGCGTCGGCTGGGAGCACTGAAGCTTTCTTT
TRBJ2-3,once,TRBV2,TRBD2,CASRATRTSGADTQYF,TGTGCCAGCAGGGCTACTCGGACTAGCGGGGCAGATACGCAGTATTTT
TRBJ2-2,-,TRBV12-3/TRBV12-4,-,CASSSGTGELFF,TGTGCCAGCAGCTCGGGGACCGGGGAGCTGTTTTTT
TRBJ2-2,-,TRBV7-9,TRBD2,CASSPQRRGGPGELFF,TGTGCCAGCAGCCCCCAGCGGCGGGGGGGCCCCGGGGAGCTGTTTTTT
TRBJ1-5,-,TRBV2,TRBD1,CASRNGQGGNQPQHF,TGTGCCAGCAGAAATGGACAGGGTGGCAATCAGCCCCAGCATTTT
TRBJ1-4,-,TRBV18,TRBD1,CASSLEQGAAEKLFF,TGTGCCAGCTCACTCGAACAGGGGGCAGCCGAAAAACTGTTTTTT
TRBJ1-1,-,TRBV4-1,-,CASSQPWAGANTEAFF,TGCGCCAGCAGCCAGCCTTGGGCAGGGGCGAACACTGAAGCTTTCTTT
TRBJ1-1,-,TRBV9,TRBD1,CASSPGTGNTEAFF,TGTGCCAGCAGCCCCGGGACAGGGAACACTGAAGCTTTCTTT
TRBJ1-1,few,TRBV6-6,-,CASGSGLAEAFF,TGTGCCAGCGGCTCAGGGCTGGCTGAAGCTTTCTTT
TRBJ1-2,-,TRBV6-5,TRBD1,CASSRQGQRRNGYTF,TGTGCCAGCAGCAGACAGGGTCAGAGGCGCAATGGCTACACCTTC
TRBJ1-5,-,TRBV19,-,CASSLQSNQPQHF,TGTGCCAGTAGTCTCCAGAGCAATCAGCCCCAGCATTTT
TRBJ2-3,-,TRBV19,-,CASTEGSTDTQYF,TGTGCCTCGACAGAAGGAAGTACAGATACGCAGTATTTT
TRBJ1-1,-,TRBV3-1/TRBV3-2,TRBD1,CASSHSGTGNTEAFF,TGTGCCAGCAGCCATTCCGGGACAGGGAACACTGAAGCTTTCTTT
TRBJ1-5,few,TRBV6-4,-,CASSADSHNQPQHF,TGTGCCAGCAGTGCCGACAGTCACAATCAGCCCCAGCATTTT
TRBJ1-3,-,TRBV19,-,CASSIEPLYSGNTIYF,TGTGCCAGTAGTATAGAACCCCTCTACTCTGGAAACACCATATATTTT
TRBJ1-3,few,TRBV5-1,-,CASSSVSGGNTIYF,TGCGCCAGCAGCTCGGTTTCAGGTGGAAACACCATATATTTT
TRBJ1-2,-,TRBV15,TRBD1,CATSRERGRDYGYTF,TGTGCCACCAGCAGAGAAAGGGGGCGGGACTATGGCTACACCTTC
TRBJ1-3,-,TRBV7-2,-,CASRHKEGNTIYF,TGTGCCAGCAGGCATAAGGAGGGCAACACCATATATTTT
TRBJ1-2,-,TRBV6-5,-,CAGGGTIYGYTF,TGTGCCGGGGGGGGGACTATCTATGGCTACACCTTC
TRBJ1-5,few,TRBV29-1,TRBD1,CSVSFGTGGSQPQHF,TGCAGCGTTTCTTTCGGGACAGGGGGCAGTCAGCCCCAGCATTTT
TRBJ1-1,-,TRBV5-6,-,CASSRMEEAFF,TGTGCCAGCAGCCGGATGGAGGAAGCTTTCTTT
TRBJ2-2,-,TRBV9,-,CASSGDTNTGELFF,TGTGCCAGCAGCGGGGACACGAACACCGGGGAGCTGTTTTTT
TRBJ1-5,-,TRBV19,-,CASSTRDRNQPQHF,TGTGCCAGTAGTACGCGGGACCGCAATCAGCCCCAGCATTTT
TRBJ1-4,-,TRBV11-2,-,CASSLLGELFF,TGTGCCAGCAGCTTATTAGGAGAGCTGTTTTTT
TRBJ1-5,-,TRBV9,-,CASSVGGGNQPQHF,TGTGCCAGCAGCGTAGGGGGAGGTAATCAGCCCCAGCATTTT
TRBJ1-6,-,TRBV28,-,CASSLQGSNSPLHF,TGTGCCAGCAGTCTCCAGGGGTCTAATTCACCCCTCCACTTT
TRBJ1-2,-,TRBV7-8,-,CASSLGGREAEGYTF,TGTGCCAGCAGCTTAGGGGGCAGGGAGGCGGAAGGCTACACCTTC
TRBJ2-3,-,TRBV11-1,TRBD1,CASNIYRGPSGDTQYF,TGTGCCAGCAACATATACAGGGGCCCCTCCGGGGATACGCAGTATTTT
TRBJ2-1,-,TRBV7-2,-,CASSITPGQSSYNEQFF,TGTGCCAGCAGCATCACGCCGGGACAAAGCTCCTACAATGAGCAGTTCTTC
TRBJ2-1,-,TRBV18,TRBD2,CASSPGLDYNEQFF,TGTGCCAGCTCACCGGGACTAGATTACAATGAGCAGTTCTTC
TRBJ1-4,-,TRBV29-1,-,CSVGGRGKLFF,TGCAGCGTTGGCGGTAGGGGAAAACTGTTTTTT
TRBJ1-3,-,TRBV30,-,CAWSLSSGNTIYF,TGTGCCTGGAGTCTCAGCTCTGGAAACACCATATATTTT
TRBJ1-2,-,TRBV30,TRBD1,CAWSVYRLGTDGYTF,TGTGCCTGGAGTGTCTATCGCCTCGGGACAGATGGCTACACCTTC
TRBJ1-1,-,TRBV3-1/TRBV3-2,-,CASSQFQVAGTEAFF,TGTGCCAGCAGCCAATTTCAGGTTGCAGGAACTGAAGCTTTCTTT
TRBJ1-4,-,TRBV2,-,CASQGEGDEKLFF,TGTGCCAGCCAGGGTGAGGGGGATGAAAAACTGTTTTTT
TRBJ1-2,-,TRBV6-1,TRBD1,CASSEAGQAFYGYTF,TGTGCCAGCAGTGAAGCGGGACAGGCTTTCTATGGCTACACCTTC